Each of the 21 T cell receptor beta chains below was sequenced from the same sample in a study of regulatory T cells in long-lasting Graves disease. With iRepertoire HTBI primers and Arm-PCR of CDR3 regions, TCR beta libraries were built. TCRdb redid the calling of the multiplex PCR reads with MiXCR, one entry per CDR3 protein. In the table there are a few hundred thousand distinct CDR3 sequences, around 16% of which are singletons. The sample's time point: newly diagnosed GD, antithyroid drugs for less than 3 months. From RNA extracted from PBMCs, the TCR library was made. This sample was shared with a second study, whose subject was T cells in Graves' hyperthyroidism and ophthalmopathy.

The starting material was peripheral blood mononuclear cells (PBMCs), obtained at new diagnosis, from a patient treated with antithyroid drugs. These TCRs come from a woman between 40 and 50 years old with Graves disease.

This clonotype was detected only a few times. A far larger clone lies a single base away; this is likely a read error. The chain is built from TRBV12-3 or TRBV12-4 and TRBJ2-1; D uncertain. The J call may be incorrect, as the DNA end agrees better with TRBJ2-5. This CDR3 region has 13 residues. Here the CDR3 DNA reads TGTGCCAGCAATTTTGGGAAAAGGGAGACCCAGTACTTC. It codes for CASNFGKRETQYF.

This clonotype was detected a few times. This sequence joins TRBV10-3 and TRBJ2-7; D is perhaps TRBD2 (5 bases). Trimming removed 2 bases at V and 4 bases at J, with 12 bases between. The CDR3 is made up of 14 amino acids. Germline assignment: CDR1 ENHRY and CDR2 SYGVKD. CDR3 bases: TGTGCCATCAGTGAGAAGGACTTTTATTACGAGCAGTACTTC. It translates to CAISEKDFYYEQYF.

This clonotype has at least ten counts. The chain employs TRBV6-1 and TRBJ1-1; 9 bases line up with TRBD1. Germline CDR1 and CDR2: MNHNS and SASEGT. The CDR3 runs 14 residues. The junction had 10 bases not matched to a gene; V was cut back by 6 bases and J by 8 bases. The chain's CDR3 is CASRPTQGASEAFF. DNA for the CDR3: TGTGCCAGCAGACCTACACAGGGGGCCTCGGAAGCTTTCTTT.

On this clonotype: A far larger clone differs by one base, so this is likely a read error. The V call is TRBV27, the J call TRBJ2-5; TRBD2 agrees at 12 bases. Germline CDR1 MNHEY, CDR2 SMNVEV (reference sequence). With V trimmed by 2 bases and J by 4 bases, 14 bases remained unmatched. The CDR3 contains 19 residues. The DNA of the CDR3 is TGTGCCAGCAGTTTAGGGACAGGGGCGGCTAGCGGGAGGGGAGAGACCCAGTACTTC. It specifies CASSLGTGAASGRGETQYF.

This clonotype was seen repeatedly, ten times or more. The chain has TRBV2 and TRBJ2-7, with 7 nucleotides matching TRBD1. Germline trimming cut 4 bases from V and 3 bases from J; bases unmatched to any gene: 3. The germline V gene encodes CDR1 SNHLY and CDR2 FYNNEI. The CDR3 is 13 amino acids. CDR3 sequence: CASSGTGFYEQYF. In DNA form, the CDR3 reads TGTGCCAGCAGTGGGACAGGATTCTACGAGCAGTACTTC.

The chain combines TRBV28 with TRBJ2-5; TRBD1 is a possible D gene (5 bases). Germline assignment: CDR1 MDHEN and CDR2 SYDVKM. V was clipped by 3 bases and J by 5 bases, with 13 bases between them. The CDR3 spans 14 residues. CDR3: CASSLRQTVETQYF. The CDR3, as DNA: TGTGCCAGCAGTTTGAGACAGACCGTGGAGACCCAGTACTTC. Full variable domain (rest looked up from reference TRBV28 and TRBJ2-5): DVKVTQSSRYLVKRTGEKVFLECVQDMDHENMFWYRQDPGLGLRLIYFSYDVKMKEKGDIPEGYSVSREKKERFSLILESASTNQTSMYLCASSLRQTVETQYFGPGTRLLVL.

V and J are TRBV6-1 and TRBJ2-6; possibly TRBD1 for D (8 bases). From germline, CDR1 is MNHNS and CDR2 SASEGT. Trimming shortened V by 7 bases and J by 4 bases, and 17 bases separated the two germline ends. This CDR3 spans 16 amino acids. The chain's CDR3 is CASTTGGAGGANVLTF. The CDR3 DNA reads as TGTGCCAGCACCACAGGGGGGGCGGGGGGGGCCAACGTCCTGACTTTC.

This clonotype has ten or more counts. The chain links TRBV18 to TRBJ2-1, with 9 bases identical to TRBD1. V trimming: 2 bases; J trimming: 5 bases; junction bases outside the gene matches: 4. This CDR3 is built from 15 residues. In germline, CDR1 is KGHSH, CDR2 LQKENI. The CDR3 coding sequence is TGTGCCAGCTCACCAACAGGGGGCTTGAACAATGAGCAGTTCTTC. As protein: CASSPTGGLNNEQFF. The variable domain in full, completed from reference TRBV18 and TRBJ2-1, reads NAGVMQNPRHLVRRRGQEARLRCSPMKGHSHVYWYRQLPEEGLKFMVYLQKENIIDESGMPKERFSAEFPKEGPSILRIQQVVRGDSAAYFCASSPTGGLNNEQFFGPGTRLTVL.

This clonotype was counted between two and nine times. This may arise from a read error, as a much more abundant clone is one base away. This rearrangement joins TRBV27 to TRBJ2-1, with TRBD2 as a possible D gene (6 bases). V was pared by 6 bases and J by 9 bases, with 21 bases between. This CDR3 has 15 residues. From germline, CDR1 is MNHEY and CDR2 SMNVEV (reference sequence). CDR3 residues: CASSPGGNVLGEQFF. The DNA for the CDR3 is TGTGCCAGCAGCCCGGGCGGGAATGTACTTGGTGAGCAGTTCTTC.

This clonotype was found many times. The DNA for the CDR3 is TGTGCCAGCAGCGAGACAGGGTTTGGAAATTCACCCCTCCACTTT. Translation: CASSETGFGNSPLHF. V and J are TRBV9 and TRBJ1-6; 7 nucleotides agree with TRBD1. Looked up from germline, CDR1 is SGDLS and CDR2 is YYNGEE. V gave up 3 bases and J gave up 7 bases; unmatched junction bases: 7. The CDR3 loop spans 15 amino acids.

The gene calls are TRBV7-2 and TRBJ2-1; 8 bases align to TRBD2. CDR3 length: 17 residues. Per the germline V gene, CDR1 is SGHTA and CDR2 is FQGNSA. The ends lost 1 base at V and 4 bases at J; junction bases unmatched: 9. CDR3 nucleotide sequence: TGTGCCAGCAGCTTAGAAGTGTGGGTAGCGGGGTACAATGAGCAGTTCTTC. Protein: CASSLEVWVAGYNEQFF.

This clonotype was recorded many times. CDR3 DNA sequence: TGCAGCGTTGAAGAGGGACTAAAGAACACCGGGGAGCTGTTTTTT. This translates into CSVEEGLKNTGELFF. This chain links TRBV29-1 with TRBJ2-2, with 7 bases matching TRBD2. The CDR3 sequence is 15 residues long. V lost 0 bases, J lost 1 base, and 2 bases stayed unmatched. Germline V CDR1 and CDR2: SQVTM, ANQGSEA.

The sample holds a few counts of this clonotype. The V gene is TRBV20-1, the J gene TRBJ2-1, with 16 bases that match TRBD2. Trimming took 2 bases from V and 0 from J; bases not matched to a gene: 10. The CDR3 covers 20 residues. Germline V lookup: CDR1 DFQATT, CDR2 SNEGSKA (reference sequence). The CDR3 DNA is TGCAGTGCTAGAAAGGGACTAGCGGGAGGGCCTTTGAGCTCCTACAATGAGCAGTTCTTC. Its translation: CSARKGLAGGPLSSYNEQFF.

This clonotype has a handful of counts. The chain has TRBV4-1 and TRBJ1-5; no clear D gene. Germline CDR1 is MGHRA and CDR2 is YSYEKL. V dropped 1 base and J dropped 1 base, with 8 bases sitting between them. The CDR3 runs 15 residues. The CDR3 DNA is TGCGCCAGCAGCCAAGCGCAGGCCAGCAATCAGCCCCAGCATTTT. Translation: CASSQAQASNQPQHF.

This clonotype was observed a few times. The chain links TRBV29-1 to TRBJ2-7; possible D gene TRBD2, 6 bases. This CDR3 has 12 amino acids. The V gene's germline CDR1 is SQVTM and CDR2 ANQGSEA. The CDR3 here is CSFRERVGEQYF. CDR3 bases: TGCAGTTTTCGTGAGCGGGTAGGCGAGCAGTACTTC.

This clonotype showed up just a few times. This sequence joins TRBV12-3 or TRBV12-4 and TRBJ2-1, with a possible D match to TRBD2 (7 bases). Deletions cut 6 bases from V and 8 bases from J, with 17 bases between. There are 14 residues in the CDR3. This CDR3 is CASSEGGRWDEQFF. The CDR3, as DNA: TGTGCCAGCAGCGAGGGGGGGAGGTGGGATGAGCAGTTCTTC.

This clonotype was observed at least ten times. The CDR3 region has the DNA TGTGCCAGCAGTTTGGGCCGGGAGGGAGATACGCAGTATTTT. This translates into CASSLGREGDTQYF. The J gene is TRBJ2-3, the V gene TRBV12-3 or TRBV12-4, with 8 nucleotides matching TRBD2. J gave up 5 bases and V 3 bases, and 4 bases lay outside the gene matches. The length of the CDR3 is 14 residues.

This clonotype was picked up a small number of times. The CDR3 here is CASRIAGGTDTQYF. In nucleotides, the CDR3 is TGTGCCAGCAGGATAGCGGGAGGCACAGATACGCAGTATTTT. The chain couples TRBV12-3 or TRBV12-4 to TRBJ2-3; 9 bases map to TRBD2. J was trimmed by 1 base and V by 6 bases; bases with no gene match: 2. This CDR3 spans 14 amino acids.

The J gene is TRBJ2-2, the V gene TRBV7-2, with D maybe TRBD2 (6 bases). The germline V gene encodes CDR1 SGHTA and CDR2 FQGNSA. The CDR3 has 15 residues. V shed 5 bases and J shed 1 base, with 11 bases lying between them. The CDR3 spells CASSLGGRNTGELFF. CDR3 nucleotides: TGTGCCAGCAGCCTGGGGGGTCGGAACACCGGGGAGCTGTTTTTT.

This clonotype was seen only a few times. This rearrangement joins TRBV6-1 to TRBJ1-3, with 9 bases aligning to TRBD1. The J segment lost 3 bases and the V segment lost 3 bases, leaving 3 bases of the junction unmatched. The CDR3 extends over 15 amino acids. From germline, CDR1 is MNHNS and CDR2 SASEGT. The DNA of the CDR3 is TGTGCCAGCAGTGAGATGGGACAGGGTGGAAACACCATATATTTT. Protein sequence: CASSEMGQGGNTIYF.

CDR3 nucleotide sequence: TGTGCCAGCGGACGGGGACTCCGCACAGATACGCAGTATTTT. It codes for CASGRGLRTDTQYF. The V call is TRBV7-2, the J call TRBJ2-3; D is possibly TRBD2 (6 bases). The CDR3 has 14 amino acids. V lost 8 bases to trimming and J lost 1 base, with 13 bases between them. CDR1 and CDR2 (germline): SGHTA, FQGNSA.